Following are 20 T cell receptor beta chains from one sample sequenced in a study of early T cells in non-severe SARS-CoV-2 infection (dated by TCRdb to the early 2020s). Library preparation used 5' RACE. TCRdb names NextSeq 500 as the instrument used. The public reads were run again by TCRdb, first through fastp at Q25 and then through MiXCR, and only productive beta chains were kept. Here each entry gathers all rows of one CDR3 protein and keeps the most common genes and DNA. A total of tens of thousands of distinct CDR3 sequences appear in this sample, roughly 12% of them only once. The ten largest clonotypes hold approximately 2.5% of the sample. This specimen consisted of whole blood, obtained at baseline. Receptor source: an adult who was a healthcare worker with PCR-confirmed SARS-CoV-2 infection or an uninfected control (not recorded which).

This chain joins TRBV18 and TRBJ2-7; D may correspond to TRBD1 or TRBD2 (5 bases each). CDR1 KGHSH and CDR2 LQKENI come from the germline V gene. This CDR3 is 17 amino acids long. The V gene lost 4 bases and the J gene lost 7 bases, with 26 bases spanning the gap. CDR3 sequence (DNA): TGTGCCAGCTCACTAAACGCGCCTACCGGGACCCCCGAAGAGCAGTACTTC. Translated: CASSLNAPTGTPEEQYF.

J is TRBJ2-7 and V is TRBV7-3; a possible D gene is TRBD2 (6 bases). Germline V lookup: CDR1 SGHTA, CDR2 FQGTGA. Trimming took off 2 bases at V and 2 bases at J, with 10 bases between the two ends. The CDR3 loop spans 14 amino acids. In DNA form, the CDR3 reads TGTGCCAGCAGCTTATCGGCGGGACCCTACGAGCAGTACTTC. This sequence encodes CASSLSAGPYEQYF. The complete variable domain, with remaining parts taken from reference TRBV7-3 and TRBJ2-7, reads GAGVSQTPSNKVTEKGKYVELRCDPISGHTALYWYRQSLGQGPEFLIYFQGTGAADDSGLPNDRFFAVRPEGSVSTLKIQRTERGDSAVYLCASSLSAGPYEQYFGPGTRLTVT.

This clonotype was counted ten times or more. The rearrangement links TRBV7-2 to TRBJ2-5, with a possible D match to TRBD1 (6 bases). CDR1 is SGHTA, CDR2 FQGNSA, per germline. Trimming removed 4 bases from V and 5 bases from J, with 11 bases in between. The CDR3 sequence is 13 residues long. The CDR3: CASSWGHSETQYF. DNA of the CDR3: TGTGCCAGCAGCTGGGGACATTCGGAGACCCAGTACTTC.

The J gene is TRBJ2-2, the V gene TRBV2; TRBD2 agrees at 7 bases. Germline-derived CDR1 and CDR2 are SNHLY and FYNNEI. CDR3 size: 14 residues. Germline trimming cut 8 bases from V and 6 bases from J; bases unmatched to any gene: 9. The CDR3 sequence: CASGRDRGAGELFF. CDR3 nucleotides: TGTGCCAGCGGCCGGGACCGGGGGGCCGGGGAGCTGTTTTTT. The complete variable domain, with remaining parts taken from reference TRBV2 and TRBJ2-2, reads EPEVTQTPSHQVTQMGQEVILRCVPISNHLYFYWYRQILGQKVEFLVSFYNNEISEKSEIFDDQFSVERPDGSNFTLKIRSTKLEDSAMYFCASGRDRGAGELFFGEGSRLTVL.

In this sample, this clonotype turned up a few times. The genes are TRBV5-4 and TRBJ2-1; TRBD2 agrees at 8 bases. The CDR3 totals 17 residues. V was clipped by 0 bases and J by 3 bases; unmatched bases: 8. Germline CDR1 is SGHNT and CDR2 is YYREEE (reference sequence). The CDR3 nucleotides are TGTGCCAGCAGCTTGGGGGGGAGCGGGAGAGTCTACAATGAGCAGTTCTTC. Protein product: CASSLGGSGRVYNEQFF.

This clonotype was found a few times. This sequence joins TRBV20-1 and TRBJ1-6; unclear D gene. Germline V gene sequence: CDR1 DFQATT, CDR2 SNEGSKA (reference sequence). V lost 5 bases to trimming and J lost 10 bases, with 9 bases between them. This CDR3 is 11 amino acids long. The CDR3 DNA reads TGCAGTGCTTCACAGTACTCACCCCTCCACTTT. This codes for CSASQYSPLHF.

The J gene is TRBJ1-2, the V gene TRBV29-1; no firm D call. There are 13 residues in the CDR3. V lost 4 bases and J 1 base, leaving 10 bases between the germline ends. Looked up from germline, CDR1 is SQVTM and CDR2 is ANQGSEA. CDR3 protein: CSVASAINYGYTF. CDR3 nucleotide sequence: TGCAGCGTTGCTAGTGCCATTAACTATGGCTACACCTTC.

The chain has TRBV7-2 and TRBJ2-1, with D hard to call. The V gene's germline CDR1 is SGHTA and CDR2 FQGNSA. V was pared by 11 bases and J by 3 bases, with 14 bases between. The CDR3 length is 13 residues. CDR3 sequence: CAVALGVYNEQFF. The CDR3, as DNA: TGTGCCGTGGCTCTTGGAGTCTACAATGAGCAGTTCTTC.

This clonotype has a count of ten or more. The rearrangement joins TRBV28 to TRBJ2-7, with a weak D call TRBD2 (6 bases). Germline V lookup: CDR1 MDHEN, CDR2 SYDVKM. This CDR3 region has 16 residues. The V gene lost 1 base and the J gene lost 0 bases, with 13 bases spanning the gap. The CDR3 region is CASSLSVGGASYEQYF. CDR3 DNA: TGTGCCAGCAGTTTATCGGTGGGAGGCGCCTCCTACGAGCAGTACTTC.

This clonotype was counted many times. The chain uses TRBV5-1 and TRBJ2-5; 8 positions match TRBD1. V was pared by 4 bases and J by 4 bases, with 6 bases of the junction left unmatched. This CDR3 has 14 amino acids. From germline, CDR1 is SGHRS and CDR2 YFSETQ. The CDR3 sequence is CASSKGQEGETQYF. The DNA for the CDR3 is TGCGCCAGCAGCAAGGGACAGGAGGGAGAGACCCAGTACTTC.

This clonotype was counted only a few times. The gene calls are TRBV5-6 and TRBJ2-5; no reliable D call. CDR1 is SGHDT and CDR2 is YYEEEE in the germline V gene. With 4 bases removed from V and 1 base from J, the gap between germline ends came to 14 bases. The CDR3 extends over 15 amino acids. The chain's CDR3 is CASSQLSGSQETQYF. Here the CDR3 DNA reads TGTGCCAGCAGCCAACTCTCGGGCTCCCAAGAGACCCAGTACTTC.

This clonotype was counted many times. Here the CDR3 reads CSVEDNTYEQYF. The CDR3 coding sequence is TGCAGCGTTGAAGATAACACCTACGAGCAGTACTTC. The rearrangement joins TRBV29-1 to TRBJ2-7; D is unclear. The CDR3 covers 12 residues. CDR1 is SQVTM and CDR2 is ANQGSEA in the germline V gene. The V and J ends lost 0 bases and 2 bases respectively, with 5 bases between them.

This clonotype was detected a few times. The CDR3 loop reads CASSPRMTGFSPTGELFF. CDR3 bases: TGTGCCAGCAGCCCCCGAATGACAGGGTTTAGTCCCACCGGGGAGCTGTTTTTT. The chain is built from TRBV7-8 and TRBJ2-2; 7 bases match TRBD1. CDR1 is SGHVS and CDR2 is FQNEAQ in the germline V gene. The CDR3 length is 18 residues. V trimming: 5 bases; J trimming: 4 bases; junction bases outside the gene matches: 16.

The CDR3 DNA reads as TGCGCCAGCAGCCCGGACAGGGCCACAGATACGCAGTATTTT. Translation gives CASSPDRATDTQYF. This chain uses TRBV5-1 with TRBJ2-3, with 8 bases aligning to TRBD1. The germline V gene has CDR1 SGHRS and CDR2 YFSETQ. CDR3 length: 14 residues. V trimming: 4 bases; J trimming: 2 bases; junction bases outside the gene matches: 3.

The rearrangement uses TRBV10-3 and TRBJ2-1, with D possibly being TRBD1 or TRBD2 (5 bases each). The CDR3 spans 15 residues. CDR1 is ENHRY and CDR2 is SYGVKD in the germline V gene. Trimming left V 4 bases short and J 3 bases short, with 13 bases between. CDR3 nucleotides: TGTGCCATCAGTGTGGGGGAGTTAGACTACAATGAGCAGTTCTTC. The encoded protein is CAISVGELDYNEQFF.

The V call is TRBV20-1, the J call TRBJ2-7; D is possibly TRBD1 (5 bases). V was cut by 1 base and J by 0 bases, with 13 bases left in between. The CDR3 extends over 15 amino acids. Germline CDR1 is DFQATT and CDR2 is SNEGSKA (reference sequence). The CDR3 spells CSARGGTSLSYEQYF. In DNA, the CDR3 is TGCAGTGCTAGAGGGGGCACCAGTCTCTCCTACGAGCAGTACTTC.

This clonotype was recorded at least ten times. The chain employs TRBV12-3 or TRBV12-4 and TRBJ2-7; the match to TRBD2 covers 8 bases. CDR3 length: 15 residues. The trim removed 4 bases at V and 2 bases at J, leaving 7 bases unmatched. This chain's CDR3 is CASSSSGTSAYEQYF. The CDR3 region has the DNA TGTGCCAGCAGTTCCTCTGGGACTAGTGCCTACGAGCAGTACTTC.

This clonotype was counted many times. The V gene is TRBV2, the J gene TRBJ2-3; D remains unclear. The germline V and J ends were trimmed by 7 bases and 4 bases, with 12 bases remaining between them. The CDR3 has 13 residues. Germline-derived CDR1 and CDR2 are SNHLY and FYNNEI. This CDR3 reads CASKGGWSDTQYF. CDR3 sequence (DNA): TGTGCCAGCAAGGGCGGTTGGTCAGATACGCAGTATTTT.

The table lists this clonotype with a few counts. The chain has TRBV7-2 and TRBJ1-6; TRBD1 agrees at 8 bases. With 5 bases clipped from V and 6 bases from J, the junction kept 3 bases outside the gene matches. Looked up from germline, CDR1 is SGHTA and CDR2 is FQGNSA. The CDR3 is 14 residues long. The CDR3 region has the DNA TGTGCCAGCAGCAGACAGGGGAGTAATTCACCCCTCCACTTT. It translates to CASSRQGSNSPLHF.

This clonotype came up a few times. CDR3 bases: TGTGCCAGCCTGCCAACCAATCGGGGGACGGGCACTGAAGCTTTCTTT. Protein sequence: CASLPTNRGTGTEAFF. This chain links TRBV12-3 or TRBV12-4 with TRBJ1-1; a possible D gene is TRBD1 (5 bases). This CDR3 region has 16 residues. Trimming stripped 8 bases from V and 4 bases from J, with 23 bases between.